This T cell receptor beta chain was captured in a study of tumor and adjacent non-tumor tissue in lung cancer. V shed 5 bases and J shed 14 bases, with 18 bases lying between them. The germline V gene encodes CDR1 MNHEY and CDR2 SVGEGT. This CDR3 region has 12 residues. Three rounds of nested PCR, following a modified ARM-PCR protocol, produced the TCRbeta library. Each CDR3 protein gets one entry after TCRdb re-called the multiplex PCR reads with MiXCR. Found here are almost 75,000 distinct CDR3 sequences, less than 75% of them singletons; the top ten hold around a quarter. The template was RNA from unsorted bulk tissue. The normal lung tissue was taken more than 3 cm from the tumor edge.

The chain employs TRBV6-2 or TRBV6-3 and TRBJ2-5; weak D call: TRBD2 (6 bases). The material sequenced was distant non-tumor lung tissue. This clonotype originated in a woman between 50 and 59 years old with non-small cell lung cancer. The CDR3 DNA reads TGTGCCAGCAGTAGACCCGGGACTTATCCTTACTTC. It yields the protein CASSRPGTYPYF.